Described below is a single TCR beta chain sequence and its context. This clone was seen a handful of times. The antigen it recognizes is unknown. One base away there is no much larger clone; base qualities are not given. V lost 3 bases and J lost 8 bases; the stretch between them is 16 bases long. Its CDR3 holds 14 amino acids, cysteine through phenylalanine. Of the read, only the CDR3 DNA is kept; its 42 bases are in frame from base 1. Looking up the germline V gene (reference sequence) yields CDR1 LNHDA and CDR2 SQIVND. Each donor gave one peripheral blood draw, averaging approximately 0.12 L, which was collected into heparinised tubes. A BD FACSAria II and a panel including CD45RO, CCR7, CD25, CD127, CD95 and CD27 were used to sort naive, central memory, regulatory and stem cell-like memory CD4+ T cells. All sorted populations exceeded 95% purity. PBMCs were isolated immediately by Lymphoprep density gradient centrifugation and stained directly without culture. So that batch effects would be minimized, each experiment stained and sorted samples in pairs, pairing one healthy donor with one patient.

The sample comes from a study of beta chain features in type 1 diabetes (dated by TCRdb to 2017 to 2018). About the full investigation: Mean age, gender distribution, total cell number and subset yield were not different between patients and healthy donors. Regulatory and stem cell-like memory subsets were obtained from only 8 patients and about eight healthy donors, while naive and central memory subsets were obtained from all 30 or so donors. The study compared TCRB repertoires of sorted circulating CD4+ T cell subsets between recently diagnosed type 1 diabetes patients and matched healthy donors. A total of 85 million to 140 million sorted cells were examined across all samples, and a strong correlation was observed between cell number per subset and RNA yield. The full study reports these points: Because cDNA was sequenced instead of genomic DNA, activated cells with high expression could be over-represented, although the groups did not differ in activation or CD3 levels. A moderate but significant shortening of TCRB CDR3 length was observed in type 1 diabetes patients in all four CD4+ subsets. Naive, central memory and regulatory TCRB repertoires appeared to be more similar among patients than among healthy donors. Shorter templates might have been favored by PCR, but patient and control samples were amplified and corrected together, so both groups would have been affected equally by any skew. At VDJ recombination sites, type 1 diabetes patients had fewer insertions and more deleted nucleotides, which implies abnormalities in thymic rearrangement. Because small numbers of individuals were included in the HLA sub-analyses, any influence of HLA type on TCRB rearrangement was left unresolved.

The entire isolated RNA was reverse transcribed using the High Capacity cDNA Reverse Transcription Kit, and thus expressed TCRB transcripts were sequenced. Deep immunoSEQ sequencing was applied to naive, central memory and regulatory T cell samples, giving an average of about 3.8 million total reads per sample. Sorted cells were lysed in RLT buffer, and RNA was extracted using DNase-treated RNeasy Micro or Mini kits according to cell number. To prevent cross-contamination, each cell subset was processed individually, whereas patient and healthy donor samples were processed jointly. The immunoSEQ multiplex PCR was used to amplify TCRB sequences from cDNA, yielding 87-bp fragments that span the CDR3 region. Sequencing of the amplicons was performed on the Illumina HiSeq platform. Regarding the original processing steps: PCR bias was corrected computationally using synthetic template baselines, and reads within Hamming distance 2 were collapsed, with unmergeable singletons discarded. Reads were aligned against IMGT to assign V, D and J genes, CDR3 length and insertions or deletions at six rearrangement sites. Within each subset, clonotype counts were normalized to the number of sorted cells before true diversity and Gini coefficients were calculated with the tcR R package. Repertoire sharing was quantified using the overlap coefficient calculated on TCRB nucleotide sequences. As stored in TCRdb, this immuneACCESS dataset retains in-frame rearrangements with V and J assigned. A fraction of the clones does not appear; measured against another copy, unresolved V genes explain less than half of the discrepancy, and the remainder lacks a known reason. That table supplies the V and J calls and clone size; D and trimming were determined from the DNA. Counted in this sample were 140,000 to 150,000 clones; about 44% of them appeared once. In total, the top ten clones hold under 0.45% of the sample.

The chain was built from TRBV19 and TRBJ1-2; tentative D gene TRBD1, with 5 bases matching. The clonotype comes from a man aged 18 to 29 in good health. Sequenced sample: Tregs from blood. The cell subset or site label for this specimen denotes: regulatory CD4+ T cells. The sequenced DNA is TGTGCCAGTAGTATCCAGCCAGGGCCCTCGGGCTACACCTTC. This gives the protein CASSIQPGPSGYTF. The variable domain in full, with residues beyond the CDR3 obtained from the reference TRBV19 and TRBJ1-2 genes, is DGGITQSPKYLFRKEGQNVTLSCEQNLNHDAMYWYRQDPGQGLRLIYYSQIVNDFQKGDIAEGYSVSREKKESFPLTVTSAQKNPTAFYLCASSIQPGPSGYTFGSGTRLTVV.